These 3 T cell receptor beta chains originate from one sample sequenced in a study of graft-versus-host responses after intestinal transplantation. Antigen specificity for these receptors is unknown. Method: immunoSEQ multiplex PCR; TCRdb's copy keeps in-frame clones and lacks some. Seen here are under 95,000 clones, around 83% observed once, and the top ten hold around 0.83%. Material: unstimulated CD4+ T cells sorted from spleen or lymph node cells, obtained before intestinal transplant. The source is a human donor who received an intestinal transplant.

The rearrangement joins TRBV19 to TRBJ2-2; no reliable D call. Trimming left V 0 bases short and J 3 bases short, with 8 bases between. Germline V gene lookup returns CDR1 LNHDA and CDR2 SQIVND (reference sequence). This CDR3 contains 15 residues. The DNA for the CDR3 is TGTGCCAGTAGTATAGATGGGCGATACACCGGGGAGCTGTTTTTT. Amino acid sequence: CASSIDGRYTGELFF.

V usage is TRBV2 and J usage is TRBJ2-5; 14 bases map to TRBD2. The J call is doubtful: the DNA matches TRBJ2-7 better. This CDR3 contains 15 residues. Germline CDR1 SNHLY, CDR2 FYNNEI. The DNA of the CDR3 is TGTGCCAGCAGTGCCCGACTAGCGGGAGGGTACGAGCAGTACTTC. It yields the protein CASSARLAGGYEQYF.

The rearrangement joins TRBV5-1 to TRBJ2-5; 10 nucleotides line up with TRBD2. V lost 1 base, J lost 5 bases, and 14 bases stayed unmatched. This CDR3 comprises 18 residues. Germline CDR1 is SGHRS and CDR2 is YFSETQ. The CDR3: CASSLSSGRAGAEETQYF. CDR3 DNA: TGCGCCAGCAGCTTGTCCAGCGGGAGGGCCGGGGCGGAGGAGACCCAGTACTTC.